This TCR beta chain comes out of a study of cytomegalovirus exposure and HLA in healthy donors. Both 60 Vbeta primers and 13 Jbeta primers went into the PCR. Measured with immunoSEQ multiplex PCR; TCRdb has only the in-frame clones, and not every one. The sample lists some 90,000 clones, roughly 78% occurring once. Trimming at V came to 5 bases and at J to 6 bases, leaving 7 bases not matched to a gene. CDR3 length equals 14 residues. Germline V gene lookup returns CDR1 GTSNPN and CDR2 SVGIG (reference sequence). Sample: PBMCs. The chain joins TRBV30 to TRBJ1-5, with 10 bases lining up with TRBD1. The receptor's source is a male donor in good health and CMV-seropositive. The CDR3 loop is CAWGRTGGGQPQHF. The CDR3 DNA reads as TGTGCCTGGGGTCGGACAGGGGGGGGTCAGCCCCAGCATTTT. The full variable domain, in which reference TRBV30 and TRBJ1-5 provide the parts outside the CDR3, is SQTIHQWPATLVQPVGSPLSLECTVEGTSNPNLYWYRQAAGRGLQLLFYSVGIGQISSEVPQNLSASRPQDRQFILSSKKLLLSDSGFYLCAWGRTGGGQPQHFGDGTRLSIL.